The 10 T cell receptor beta chains in this list originate from one sample, sequenced in a study of CD8 T cells in Susac syndrome. An input of about 0.45 to 1 ug of RNA was subjected to reverse transcription using random hexamers. MiXCR, applied by TCRdb to the immunoSEQ multiplex PCR reads, yields one record per CDR3 protein. In the table there are around 130,000 distinct CDR3 sequences, around nine tenths of which are singletons. The sequenced material came from CD8+ T cells from PBMCs. These receptor sequences come from a human donor with multiple sclerosis.

The chain employs TRBV7-8 and TRBJ2-7; D might be TRBD1 (6 bases). This CDR3 region has 13 residues. V lost 3 bases, J lost 2 bases, and 8 bases lay in between. Per the germline V gene, CDR1 is SGHVS and CDR2 is FQNEAQ. The CDR3 DNA sequence: TGTGCCAGCAGCTTTGCAGGGGCCTACGAGCAGTACTTC. Amino acids: CASSFAGAYEQYF.

V and J are TRBV7-2 and TRBJ2-3, with 14 bases that match TRBD2. Germline loops: CDR1 SGHTA, CDR2 FQGNSA. After removal of 7 bases from V and 5 bases from J, the junction contained 5 bases not matched to a gene. The CDR3 contains 15 residues. CDR3 sequence: CASTGTSGSRDTQYF. In nucleotides, the CDR3 is TGTGCCAGCACGGGGACTAGCGGGAGTAGAGATACGCAGTATTTT.

The V and J genes are TRBV30 and TRBJ2-7; TRBD2 agrees at 9 bases. Losses at the gene ends were 4 bases for V and 3 bases for J; bases not matched to a gene: 4. Germline V CDR1 and CDR2: GTSNPN, SVGIG (reference sequence). This CDR3 region has 13 residues. In DNA, the CDR3 is TGTGCCTGGACTGGACTAGCGAGCTACGAGCAGTACTTC. Amino acid sequence: CAWTGLASYEQYF.

This chain's CDR3 is CASSLSGTDVFTGELFF. CDR3 sequence (DNA): TGTGCCAGCAGCTTGTCCGGGACCGACGTTTTCACCGGGGAGCTGTTTTTT. The J gene is TRBJ2-2, the V gene TRBV7-2, with D perhaps matching TRBD1 or TRBD2 (5 bases each). Germline CDR1 is SGHTA and CDR2 is FQGNSA. V dropped 3 bases and J dropped 4 bases, with 18 bases sitting between them. The CDR3 extends over 17 amino acids. Based on the CDR3 plus reference TRBV7-2 and TRBJ2-2, the full variable domain is GAGVSQSPSNKVTEKGKDVELRCDPISGHTALYWYRQSLGQGLEFLIYFQGNSAPDKSGLPSDRFSAERTGGSVSTLTIQRTQQEDSAVYLCASSLSGTDVFTGELFFGEGSRLTVL.

The V gene is TRBV20-1, the J gene TRBJ2-1, with D possibly being TRBD2 (5 bases). The CDR3 loop spans 15 amino acids. In germline, CDR1 is DFQATT, CDR2 SNEGSKA (reference sequence). V lost 1 base and J lost 5, with 15 bases in between. The CDR3 region is CSARGPDGIHNEQFF. CDR3 sequence (DNA): TGCAGTGCTAGAGGCCCTGACGGGATCCACAATGAGCAGTTCTTC.

V is TRBV30 and J is TRBJ2-1; tentatively, D is TRBD1 (5 bases). CDR1 GTSNPN and CDR2 SVGIG come from the germline V gene (reference sequence). This CDR3 is built from 16 residues. Trimming pared 4 bases from V and 0 bases from J, leaving 16 bases between. The CDR3 protein is CAWNVRGISSYNEQFF. CDR3 bases: TGTGCCTGGAACGTTAGGGGTATAAGCTCCTACAATGAGCAGTTCTTC. The full variable domain, rest sourced from reference TRBV30 and TRBJ2-1, is SQTIHQWPATLVQPVGSPLSLECTVEGTSNPNLYWYRQAAGRGLQLLFYSVGIGQISSEVPQNLSASRPQDRQFILSSKKLLLSDSGFYLCAWNVRGISSYNEQFFGPGTRLTVL.

This clonotype was seen more than once but under ten times. The chain joins TRBV7-9 to TRBJ2-7; 8 bases are shared with TRBD2. V dropped 3 bases and J dropped 5; count of bases not matched to a gene: 6. This CDR3 is built from 14 residues. CDR1 SEHNR and CDR2 FQNEAQ come from the germline V gene (reference sequence). CDR3 sequence: CASSFPGGPNEQYF. In DNA, the CDR3 is TGTGCCAGCAGCTTTCCGGGAGGGCCCAACGAGCAGTACTTC. The variable domain in full, completed from reference TRBV7-9 and TRBJ2-7, reads DTGVSQNPRHKITKRGQNVTFRCDPISEHNRLYWYRQTLGQGPEFLTYFQNEAQLEKSRLLSDRFSAERPKGSFSTLEIQRTEQGDSAMYLCASSFPGGPNEQYFGPGTRLTVT.

This clonotype was found once. The rearrangement joins TRBV3-1 to TRBJ1-2, with D uncertain. The CDR3 has 13 residues. Germline V CDR1 and CDR2: LGHDT, YNNKEL (reference sequence). Trimming stripped 1 base from V and 6 bases from J, with 9 bases between. The CDR3 loop is CASSQVHSDGYTF. In DNA form, the CDR3 reads TGTGCCAGCAGCCAAGTCCATTCGGATGGCTACACCTTC.

The rearrangement joins TRBV4-1 to TRBJ2-7; 10 bases are shared with TRBD1. The CDR3 contains 15 residues. The V segment lost 3 bases and the J segment 2 bases; nucleotides outside the gene matches: 4. From germline, CDR1 is MGHRA and CDR2 YSYEKL. In nucleotides, the CDR3 is TGCGCCAGCAGCCACGGACAGGGGGGGACCTACGAGCAGTACTTC. It is translated as CASSHGQGGTYEQYF.

V and J are TRBV15 and TRBJ2-5, with 8 bases identical to TRBD2. The germline gives CDR1 LNHNV, CDR2 YYDKDF (reference sequence). The CDR3 sequence is 15 residues long. J lost 0 bases, V lost 7 bases, and 7 bases had no gene match. As DNA, the CDR3 is TGTGCCACCACCACGACTAGCGCGTACCAAGAGACCCAGTACTTC. Amino acids: CATTTTSAYQETQYF.